Presented here are 20 T cell receptor beta chains from one specimen sequenced in a study of cytomegalovirus exposure and HLA in healthy donors. Researchers ran the PCR with 60 Vbeta and 13 Jbeta primers. Clones were sequenced by immunoSEQ multiplex PCR, and TCRdb holds only the in-frame ones, with some missing. The repertoire consists of about 140,000 clones, with approximately 91% occurring once and the leading ten covering roughly 0.53%. The sample comprised PBMCs. These receptors were obtained from a woman between 40 and 50 years old in good health and CMV-seronegative.

For the CDR3, the DNA is TGTGCCAGCAGTCCCCCCGGGACAGATTCCTACGAGCAGTACTTC. It specifies CASSPPGTDSYEQYF. This chain joins TRBV6-5 and TRBJ2-7; 7 bases agree with TRBD1. Germline V CDR1 and CDR2: MNHEY, SVGAGI. The CDR3 sequence is 15 residues long. J lost 1 base, V lost 5 bases, and 8 bases had no gene match.

V gene TRBV27 combines with J gene TRBJ1-5; D perhaps matches TRBD1 (5 bases). Germline CDR1 MNHEY, CDR2 SMNVEV (reference sequence). V was cut by 3 bases and J by 7 bases, with 10 bases left in between. This CDR3 region has 13 residues. CDR3 sequence reads: CASSFLGAQPQHF. DNA for the CDR3: TGTGCCAGCAGTTTTTTAGGGGCCCAGCCCCAGCATTTT.

V and J are TRBV7-8 and TRBJ2-7; no clear D. The CDR3 sequence is 14 residues long. The germline gives CDR1 SGHVS, CDR2 FQNEAQ. V was clipped by 1 base and J by 9 bases, with 16 bases between them. The CDR3 DNA sequence: TGTGCCAGCAGCTTAGACGTCAGGTCCCCTTGGCAGTACTTC. Its translation: CASSLDVRSPWQYF.

V gene TRBV5-1 combines with J gene TRBJ2-6; D is unclear. Trimming shortened V by 4 bases and J by 0 bases, and 8 bases separated the two germline ends. This CDR3 contains 15 residues. CDR1 and CDR2 (germline): SGHRS, YFSETQ. The CDR3: CASSLLSSGANVLTF. In nucleotides, the CDR3 is TGCGCCAGCAGCCTACTGAGCTCTGGGGCCAACGTCCTGACTTTC. The whole variable domain, remainder taken from reference TRBV5-1 and TRBJ2-6, is KAGVTQTPRYLIKTRGQQVTLSCSPISGHRSVSWYQQTPGQGLQFLFEYFSETQRNKGNFPGRFSGRQFSNSRSEMNVSTLELGDSALYLCASSLLSSGANVLTFGAGSRLTVL.

The rearrangement joins TRBV5-4 to TRBJ2-1; D remains ambiguous. The CDR3 sequence is 15 residues long. Germline CDR1 SGHNT, CDR2 YYREEE (reference sequence). Trimming shortened V by 2 bases and J by 0 bases, and 9 bases separated the two germline ends. CDR3 nucleotide sequence: TGTGCCAGCAGCTTTTCACAAAGCTCCTACAATGAGCAGTTCTTC. Residues: CASSFSQSSYNEQFF.

This chain uses TRBV5-1 with TRBJ2-3; 11 bases agree with TRBD2. The CDR3 runs to 19 residues. CDR1 SGHRS and CDR2 YFSETQ come from the germline V gene. Trimming took 1 base from V and 0 from J; bases not matched to a gene: 10. Here the CDR3 DNA reads TGCGCCAGCAGCTTGTTCAGTCTAGCGGGAGGCGTTAGCACAGATACGCAGTATTTT. Amino acid sequence: CASSLFSLAGGVSTDTQYF.

The table lists this clone with a count of one. This chain uses TRBV10-1 with TRBJ2-5; 7 bases are shared with TRBD2. This CDR3 has 16 amino acids. J was trimmed by 9 bases and V by 2 bases; bases with no gene match: 15. The germline V gene has CDR1 WNHNN and CDR2 SYGVQD (reference sequence). The CDR3 loop reads CASSEPPGGSEGAQYF. CDR3 sequence (DNA): TGCGCCAGCAGTGAGCCCCCGGGGGGTTCGGAAGGGGCCCAGTACTTC.

CDR3 sequence (DNA): TGCAGCGTTAGAACAGGGTTTGATTCACCCCTCCACTTT. Its protein product is CSVRTGFDSPLHF. The gene calls are TRBV29-1 and TRBJ1-6; D possibly corresponds to TRBD1 (6 bases). V was shortened by 5 bases and J by 8 bases, with 13 bases between the two germline ends. Germline-derived CDR1 and CDR2 are SQVTM and ANQGSEA. This CDR3 contains 13 residues.

This clone has just one count. The chain employs TRBV10-3 and TRBJ2-7; 9 nucleotides line up with TRBD1. The CDR3 length is 14 residues. CDR1 is ENHRY, CDR2 SYGVKD, per germline. V was clipped by 7 bases and J by 1 base; unmatched bases: 5. CDR3 amino acids: CAITSGTGSYEQYF. The CDR3 nucleotides are TGTGCCATCACCTCCGGGACAGGGTCCTACGAGCAGTACTTC.

The chain is built from TRBV6-5 and TRBJ1-3, with TRBD1 matching over 10 bases. The CDR3 length is 14 residues. Germline trimming cut 5 bases from V and 5 bases from J; bases unmatched to any gene: 3. The V gene's germline CDR1 is MNHEY and CDR2 SVGAGI. The CDR3 reads CASSRTGGRNTIYF. CDR3 sequence (DNA): TGTGCCAGCAGTCGGACAGGGGGTAGAAACACCATATATTTT.

To note about this clone: One end of the junction varies from germline; a read error may be responsible. This rearrangement joins TRBV7-9 to TRBJ1-4, with unresolved D. This CDR3 region has 15 residues. Germline lookup yields CDR1 SEHNR and CDR2 FQNEAQ (reference sequence). The CDR3 region has the DNA TGTTCCAGCAGCTTAGCTTCCGGTTACGATGAAAAACTGTTTTTT. As protein: CSSSLASGYDEKLFF.

This chain uses TRBV4-1 with TRBJ2-1, with 12 bases identical to TRBD2. This CDR3 is built from 18 residues. The V gene end was trimmed by 0 bases and the J gene end by 2 bases; junction bases not matched to a gene: 5. Germline V gene data show CDR1 as MGHRA and CDR2 as YSYEKL. For the CDR3, the DNA is TGCGCCAGCAGCCAAGAATCCGGGACTAGCGGGCCCTACAATGAGCAGTTCTTC. Amino acid sequence: CASSQESGTSGPYNEQFF.

V and J are TRBV6-5 and TRBJ1-1; 8 bases map to TRBD1. The CDR3 is 16 amino acids. V gave up 0 bases and J gave up 4 bases; unmatched junction bases: 7. Germline CDR1 reads MNHEY; CDR2 reads SVGAGI. CDR3 region: CASSYSQGAEGTEAFF. The CDR3 bases are TGTGCCAGCAGTTACTCCCAGGGGGCGGAAGGCACTGAAGCTTTCTTT.

The gene calls are TRBV6-6 and TRBJ2-5; possible D gene TRBD2, 5 bases. The J call may be mistaken, given a closer DNA end match to TRBJ2-7. Germline V CDR1 and CDR2: MNHNY, SVGAGI (reference sequence). This CDR3 is built from 14 residues. CDR3 in DNA: TGTGCCAGCAGTAGCCCGGGCGGGTCTTACGAGCAGTACTTC. Amino acids: CASSSPGGSYEQYF.

The CDR3: CASTHRREMNEKLFF. The CDR3 DNA reads as TGTGCCAGCACCCACCGTAGAGAGATGAATGAAAAACTGTTTTTT. The rearrangement links TRBV6-1 to TRBJ1-4; D is ambiguous. Germline CDR1 reads MNHNS; CDR2 reads SASEGT. The germline V and J ends were trimmed by 7 bases and 5 bases, with 17 bases remaining between them. CDR3 length equals 15 residues.

This sequence joins TRBV29-1 and TRBJ1-1; 11 nucleotides align to TRBD1. Germline V lookup: CDR1 SQVTM, CDR2 ANQGSEA. Unmatched junction bases numbered 12, after V lost 6 bases and J lost 0 bases. This CDR3 is built from 17 residues. CDR3 DNA: TGCAGCGTCCATTTCCGGGACAGGGGGAGAGTGAACACTGAAGCTTTCTTT. Translation gives CSVHFRDRGRVNTEAFF.

This chain uses TRBV10-2 with TRBJ2-7; 9 positions agree with TRBD2. J gave up 1 base and V 6 bases, and 4 bases lay outside the gene matches. The germline gives CDR1 WSHSY, CDR2 SAAADI. The CDR3 is made up of 14 amino acids. CDR3 bases: TGCGCCAGCAGGATAAGCGGGAGGTCCTACGAGCAGTACTTC. This codes for CASRISGRSYEQYF.

This clone was recorded only once. CDR3 coding DNA: TGTGCCATCAGATCCGGGACTAGCGGGAGGGCGGCAGATACGCAGTATTTT. This sequence encodes CAIRSGTSGRAADTQYF. The chain joins TRBV10-3 to TRBJ2-3, with TRBD2 matching over 16 bases. The germline gives CDR1 ENHRY, CDR2 SYGVKD. V dropped 6 bases and J dropped 4; count of bases not matched to a gene: 7. The CDR3 totals 17 residues.

This clone was picked up one time. The chain joins TRBV2 to TRBJ1-4; TRBD1 is a possible D gene (5 bases). The CDR3 runs 14 residues. The V end lost 4 bases, the J end lost 2 bases, and 8 bases lay between the germline ends. Germline V gene lookup returns CDR1 SNHLY and CDR2 FYNNEI. The CDR3 sequence: CASSARGTNEKLFF. Here the CDR3 DNA reads TGTGCCAGCAGTGCCCGGGGGACTAATGAAAAACTGTTTTTT. The entire variable domain, with the rest obtained from reference TRBV2 and TRBJ1-4, is as follows: EPEVTQTPSHQVTQMGQEVILRCVPISNHLYFYWYRQILGQKVEFLVSFYNNEISEKSEIFDDQFSVERPDGSNFTLKIRSTKLEDSAMYFCASSARGTNEKLFFGSGTQLSVL.

The V gene is TRBV19, the J gene TRBJ1-5; 10 nucleotides match TRBD1. The CDR3 is 14 amino acids. Per germline, CDR1 LNHDA and CDR2 SQIVND (reference sequence). The V and J ends lost 8 bases and 2 bases, in that order; junction bases with no gene match: 3. The CDR3 bases are TGTGCCAGTTCCGGGACAGGGGGCAATCAGCCCCAGCATTTT. It specifies CASSGTGGNQPQHF.